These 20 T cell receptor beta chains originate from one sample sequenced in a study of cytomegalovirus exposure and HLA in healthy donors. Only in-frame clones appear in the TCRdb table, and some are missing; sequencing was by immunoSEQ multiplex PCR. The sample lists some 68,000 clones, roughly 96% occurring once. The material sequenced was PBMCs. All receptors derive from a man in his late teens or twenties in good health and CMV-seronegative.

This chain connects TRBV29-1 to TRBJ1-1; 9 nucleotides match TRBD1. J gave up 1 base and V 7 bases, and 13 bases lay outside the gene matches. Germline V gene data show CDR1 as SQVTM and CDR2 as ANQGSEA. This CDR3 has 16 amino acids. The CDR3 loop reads CSGYGGTGFTNTEAFF. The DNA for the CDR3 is TGCAGCGGATATGGCGGGACAGGGTTCACGAACACTGAAGCTTTCTTT.

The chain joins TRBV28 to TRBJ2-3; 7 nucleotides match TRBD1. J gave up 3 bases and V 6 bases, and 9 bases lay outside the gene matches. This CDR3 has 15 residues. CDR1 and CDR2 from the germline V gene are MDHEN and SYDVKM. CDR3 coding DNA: TGTGCCAGCAGCACGACAGGGTACGGGACAGATACGCAGTATTTT. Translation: CASSTTGYGTDTQYF. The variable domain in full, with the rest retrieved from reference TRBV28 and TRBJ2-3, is DVKVTQSSRYLVKRTGEKVFLECVQDMDHENMFWYRQDPGLGLRLIYFSYDVKMKEKGDIPEGYSVSREKKERFSLILESASTNQTSMYLCASSTTGYGTDTQYFGPGTRLTVL.

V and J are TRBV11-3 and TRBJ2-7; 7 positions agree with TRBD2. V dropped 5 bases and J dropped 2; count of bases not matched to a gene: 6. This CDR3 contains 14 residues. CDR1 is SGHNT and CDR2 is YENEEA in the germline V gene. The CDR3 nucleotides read TGTGCCAGCAGCCCCAGAGCGGGAACCTACGAGCAGTACTTC. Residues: CASSPRAGTYEQYF.

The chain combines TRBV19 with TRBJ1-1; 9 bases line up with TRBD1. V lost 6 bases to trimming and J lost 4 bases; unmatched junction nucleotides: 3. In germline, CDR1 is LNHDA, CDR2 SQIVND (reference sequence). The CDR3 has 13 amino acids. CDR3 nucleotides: TGTGCCAGTAGCGGGACAGGGACCACTGAAGCTTTCTTT. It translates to CASSGTGTTEAFF.

The CDR3, as DNA: TGTGCCAGCAGTTCCCCCGGGGAGAAGGTCTCACCCCTCCACTTT. This gives the protein CASSSPGEKVSPLHF. The rearrangement links TRBV28 to TRBJ1-6, with D unresolved. V lost 4 bases to trimming and J lost 10 bases, with 17 bases between them. Germline CDR1 MDHEN, CDR2 SYDVKM. The CDR3 sequence is 15 residues long.

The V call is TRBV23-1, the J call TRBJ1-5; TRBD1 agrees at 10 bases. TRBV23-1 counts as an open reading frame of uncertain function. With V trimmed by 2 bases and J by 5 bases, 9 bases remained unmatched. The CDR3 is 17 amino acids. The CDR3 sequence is CASSQRGTGAPHQPQHF. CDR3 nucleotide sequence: TGCGCCAGCAGTCAACGTGGGACAGGGGCTCCCCATCAGCCCCAGCATTTT.

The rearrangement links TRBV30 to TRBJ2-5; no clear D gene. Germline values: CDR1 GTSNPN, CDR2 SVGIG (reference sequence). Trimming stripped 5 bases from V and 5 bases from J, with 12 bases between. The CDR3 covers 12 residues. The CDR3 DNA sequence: TGTGCCTGGGCAGGTATGGTGGAGACCCAGTACTTC. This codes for CAWAGMVETQYF.

The CDR3 nucleotides read TGCGCCAGCAGCCTACAGGGGGGACCGAATCAGCCCCAGCATTTT. This translates into CASSLQGGPNQPQHF. The chain links TRBV4-1 to TRBJ1-5, with TRBD1 identical over 8 bases. Germline V gives CDR1 MGHRA, CDR2 YSYEKL. The CDR3 runs 15 residues. The V gene end was trimmed by 4 bases and the J gene end by 4 bases; junction bases not matched to a gene: 6.

CDR3 sequence reads: CASSLTANEKLFF. CDR3 DNA: TGTGCCAGCAGTTTGACAGCAAATGAAAAACTGTTTTTT. The chain links TRBV28 to TRBJ1-4, with a weak D call TRBD1 (5 bases). The CDR3 has 13 residues. In germline, CDR1 is MDHEN, CDR2 SYDVKM. V lost 3 bases and J lost 5, with 7 bases in between.

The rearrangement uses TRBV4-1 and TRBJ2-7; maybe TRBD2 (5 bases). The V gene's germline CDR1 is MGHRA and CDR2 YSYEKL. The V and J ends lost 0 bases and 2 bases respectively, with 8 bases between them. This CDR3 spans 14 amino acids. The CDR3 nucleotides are TGCGCCAGCAGCCAAGAGGAGGTAACCTACGAGCAGTACTTC. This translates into CASSQEEVTYEQYF.

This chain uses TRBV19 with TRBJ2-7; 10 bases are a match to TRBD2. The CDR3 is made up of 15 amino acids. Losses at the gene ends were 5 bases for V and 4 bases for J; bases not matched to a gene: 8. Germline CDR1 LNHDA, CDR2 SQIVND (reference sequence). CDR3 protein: CASSPSGSANYEQYF. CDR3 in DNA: TGTGCCAGTAGTCCTAGCGGGAGTGCAAATTACGAGCAGTACTTC.

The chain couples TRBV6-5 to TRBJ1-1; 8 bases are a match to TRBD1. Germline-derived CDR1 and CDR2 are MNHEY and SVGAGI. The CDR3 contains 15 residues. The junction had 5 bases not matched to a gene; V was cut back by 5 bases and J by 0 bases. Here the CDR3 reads CASSRGQGMNTEAFF. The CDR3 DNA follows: TGTGCCAGCAGTCGAGGACAGGGTATGAACACTGAAGCTTTCTTT.

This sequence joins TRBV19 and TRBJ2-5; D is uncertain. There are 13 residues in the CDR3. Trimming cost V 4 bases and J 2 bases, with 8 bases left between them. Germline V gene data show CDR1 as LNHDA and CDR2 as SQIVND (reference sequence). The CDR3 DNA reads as TGTGCCAGTAGTACACAGTATCAAGAGACCCAGTACTTC. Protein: CASSTQYQETQYF.

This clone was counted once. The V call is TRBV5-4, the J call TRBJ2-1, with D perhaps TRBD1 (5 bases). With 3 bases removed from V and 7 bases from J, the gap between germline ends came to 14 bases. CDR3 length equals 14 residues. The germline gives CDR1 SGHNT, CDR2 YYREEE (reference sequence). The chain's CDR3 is CASSSPGLENEQFF. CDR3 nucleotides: TGTGCCAGCAGCTCGCCAGGGTTGGAGAATGAGCAGTTCTTC.

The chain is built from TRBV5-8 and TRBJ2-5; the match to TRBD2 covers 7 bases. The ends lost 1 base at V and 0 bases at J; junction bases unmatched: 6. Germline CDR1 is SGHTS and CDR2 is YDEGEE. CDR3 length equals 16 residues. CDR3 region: CASSLWGRENQETQYF. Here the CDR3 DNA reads TGTGCCAGCAGCTTGTGGGGGAGGGAAAACCAAGAGACCCAGTACTTC.

CDR3 in DNA: TGTGCCAGCAGTTACTACCCGGGGAACACTGAAGCTTTCTTT. As protein: CASSYYPGNTEAFF. The J gene is TRBJ1-1, the V gene TRBV6-5; D gene unclear. The CDR3 runs 14 residues. V was shortened by 1 base and J by 1 base, with 7 bases between the two germline ends. Looked up from germline, CDR1 is MNHEY and CDR2 is SVGAGI.

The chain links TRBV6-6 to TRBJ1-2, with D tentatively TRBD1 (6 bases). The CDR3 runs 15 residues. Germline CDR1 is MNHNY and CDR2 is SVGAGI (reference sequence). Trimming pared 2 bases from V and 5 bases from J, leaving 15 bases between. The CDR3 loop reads CASSYVGGPEYGYTF. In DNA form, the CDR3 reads TGTGCCAGCAGTTACGTCGGGGGGCCAGAGTATGGCTACACCTTC.

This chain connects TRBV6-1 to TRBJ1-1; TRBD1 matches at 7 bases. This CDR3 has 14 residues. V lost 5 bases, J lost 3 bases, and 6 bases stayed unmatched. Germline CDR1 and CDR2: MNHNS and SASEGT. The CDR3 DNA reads TGTGCCAGCAGTAATCAGGGGGTTGACACTGAAGCTTTCTTT. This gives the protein CASSNQGVDTEAFF.

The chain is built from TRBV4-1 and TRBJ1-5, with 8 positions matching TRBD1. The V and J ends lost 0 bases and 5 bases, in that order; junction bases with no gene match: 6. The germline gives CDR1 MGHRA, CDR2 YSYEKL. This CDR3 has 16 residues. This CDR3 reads CASSQEGAGGDQPQHF. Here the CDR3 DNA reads TGCGCCAGCAGCCAAGAGGGGGCAGGGGGCGATCAGCCCCAGCATTTT.

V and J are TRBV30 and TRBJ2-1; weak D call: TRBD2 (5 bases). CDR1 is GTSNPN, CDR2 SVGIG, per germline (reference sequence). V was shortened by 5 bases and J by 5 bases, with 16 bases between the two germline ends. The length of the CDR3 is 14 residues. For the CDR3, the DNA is TGTGCCTGGGAAAAAGGGCGGGTAAACAATGAGCAGTTCTTC. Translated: CAWEKGRVNNEQFF.